These T cell receptor beta chains were read from a single sample in a study of siplizumab effects on memory and regulatory T cells. The protocol was immunoSEQ multiplex PCR, while the TCRdb copy is restricted to in-frame clones and leaves out a portion. The top ten clones hold roughly 29% of a sample with approximately 70,000 clones, about 90% of them seen once. The sequenced sample was CD8+ T cells sorted from blood. Every receptor here comes from a human donor in good health. Each CDR3 is given with its conserved first and last residue. Fields, in order: J gene, clone size, D gene, V gene, CDR3 DNA, CDR3 protein. A D gene is named only where the DNA matches it firmly. Only some rows state a clone size, as once, few, many or a class for expanded clones.

>TRBJ2-7|-|-|TRBV6-5
TGTGCCAGCAGTTACACACTGTGGGGGGCCGGGGGCGAGCAGTACTTC
CASSYTLWGAGGEQYF
>TRBJ2-7|few|TRBD2|TRBV2
TGTGCCAGCAGCCTGTCGCTAGCGGGAGTCTACGAGCAGTACTTC
CASSLSLAGVYEQYF
>TRBJ2-3|-|-|TRBV4-1
TGCGCCAGCAGCCGCCGAATTGTCACAGATACGCAGTATTTT
CASSRRIVTDTQYF
>TRBJ2-1|-|TRBD1|TRBV13
TGTGCCAGCAGCTCCAGGGGGCAGAACAATGAGCAGTTCTTC
CASSSRGQNNEQFF
>TRBJ2-7|-|-|TRBV21-1
TGTGCCAGCAGCAAAGCGCTGAGGCAGTCGAGCTCCTACGAGCAGTACTTC
CASSKALRQSSSYEQYF
>TRBJ1-1|-|-|TRBV30
TGTGCCTGGAATTTGGGAAGGCACACTGAAGCTTTCTTT
CAWNLGRHTEAFF
>TRBJ2-5|few|-|TRBV29-1
TGCAGCGTTGCTAGGGCGCAGGGACTAGAGACCCAGTACTTC
CSVARAQGLETQYF
>TRBJ2-1|once|-|TRBV2
TGTGCCAGCAGTGATCAGGGGACCTCCTACAATGAGCAGTTCTTC
CASSDQGTSYNEQFF
>TRBJ2-7|-|-|TRBV15
TGTGCCACCAGCACCGCCTTGGGGTCTTCGAGCTACGAGCAGTACTTC
CATSTALGSSSYEQYF
>TRBJ2-7|once|TRBD2|TRBV6-1
TGTGCCACGGGAGGGGGGAACGAGCAGTACTTC
CATGGGNEQYF
>TRBJ2-1|-|TRBD2|TRBV11-2
TGTGCCAGCACCTACACTAGCGGGAGGAGGAATGAGCAGTTCTTC
CASTYTSGRRNEQFF
>TRBJ2-7|-|-|TRBV2
TGTGCCACCTTAGGCCTGGATGGGGTTTTGGGGGAGCAGTACTTC
CATLGLDGVLGEQYF
>TRBJ2-7|once|-|TRBV5-6
TGTGCCAGCAGCTTATGGGGCGCGGAGCAGTACTTC
CASSLWGAEQYF
>TRBJ1-2|few|TRBD1|TRBV7-9
TGTGCCAGCAGATCAGACAGGGGCAATGGCTACACCTTC
CASRSDRGNGYTF
>TRBJ2-7|-|-|TRBV13
TGTGCCAGCAGCTTCCGGGGGAAAGGTTACGAGCAGTACTTC
CASSFRGKGYEQYF
>TRBJ2-7|-|TRBD1|TRBV28
TGTGCCAGCAGGTACAGGGGACGGATGGGCGAGCAGTACTTC
CASRYRGRMGEQYF
>TRBJ1-2|-|-|TRBV6-6
TGTGCCAGCAGCCAGGGTCCCGGTGACTATGGCTACACCTTC
CASSQGPGDYGYTF
>TRBJ1-4|-|TRBD1|TRBV7-6
TGTGCCAGCAGCAAGGACAGGGTGGACGAAAAACTGTTTTTT
CASSKDRVDEKLFF
>TRBJ1-4|-|TRBD1|TRBV7-2
TGTGCCAGCACCAGTACCTTACAGGGGGCATTAGAAAAACTGTTTTTT
CASTSTLQGALEKLFF
>TRBJ1-1|-|-|TRBV4-1
TGCGCCAGCAGCCAAGTACAAGGGGGGGACACTGAAGCTTTCTTT
CASSQVQGGDTEAFF
>TRBJ2-1|-|-|TRBV7-2
TGTGCCAGCAGCTTAGCCAGCGGCAGTTACTCCTACAATGAGCAGTTCTTC
CASSLASGSYSYNEQFF
>TRBJ1-5|-|-|TRBV15
TGTGCCACACGACCGGGACTTCTAAGCAATCAGCCCCAGCATTTT
CATRPGLLSNQPQHF
>TRBJ2-7|once|TRBD2|TRBV6-5
TGTGCCAGCAGTTATGGGACTAGCGGATCCTACGAGCAGTACTTC
CASSYGTSGSYEQYF
>TRBJ2-1|-|-|TRBV27
TGTGCCAGCAGTTTACTGCCCGTTAGCTCCTACAATGAGCAGTTCTTC
CASSLLPVSSYNEQFF
>TRBJ2-7|-|-|TRBV4-2
TGTGCCAGCAGCCAAGTACCAGGGGATTCCTACGAGCAGTACTTC
CASSQVPGDSYEQYF
>TRBJ2-1|-|-|TRBV7-3
TGTGCCAGCAGCTTTTCGGGAGCCTTCAATGAGCAGTTCTTC
CASSFSGAFNEQFF
>TRBJ2-5|-|-|TRBV6-5
TGTGCCAGCAGTCCTTTCCCGCGGGACCAAGAGACCCAGTACTTC
CASSPFPRDQETQYF
>TRBJ2-7|-|-|TRBV7-9
TGTGCCAGCAGCTTTCTTGAGGAGGGAGTCTACGAGCAGTACTTC
CASSFLEEGVYEQYF
>TRBJ2-2|-|-|TRBV23-1
TGCGCCAGCAGTCAATGCCAGAGCGCCGGGACATCACATCTGACTTTCACCGGGGAGCTGTTTTTT
CASSQCQSAGTSHLTFTGELFF
>TRBJ1-1|-|-|TRBV2
TGTGCCAGCACCGAGGCGGGTGAAGCTTTCTTT
CASTEAGEAFF
>TRBJ2-1|-|TRBD2|TRBV7-9
TGTGCCAGCGACCTCCGCGGGAGGCCCTACAATGAGCAGTTCTTC
CASDLRGRPYNEQFF
>TRBJ1-6|-|TRBD1|TRBV7-3
TGTGCCAGCAGCTCTTGGACAGGTTCCAATTCACCCCTCCACTTT
CASSSWTGSNSPLHF
>TRBJ1-3|-|-|TRBV2
TGTGCCAGCAGTGCCCTCACAGGGACTTACCTCTCTGGAAACACCATATATTTT
CASSALTGTYLSGNTIYF
>TRBJ2-7|-|TRBD1|TRBV7-9
TGTGCCAGCAGCTTAGCGACTAGGGACAGGGGAGCCGAGCAGTACTTC
CASSLATRDRGAEQYF
>TRBJ2-7|-|-|TRBV7-6
TGTGCCAGCAGCTTAGCGGCTGGCGGCTACGAGCAGTACTTC
CASSLAAGGYEQYF
>TRBJ2-1|-|TRBD2|TRBV4-1
TGCGCCAGCAGCCAAGAAGGGGCTAGCGGGGGCAGAGAGCAGTTCTTC
CASSQEGASGGREQFF
>TRBJ2-3|-|TRBD2|TRBV11-2
TGTGCCAGCAGTCCTGGACTAGCGGGAGAGGATACGCAGTATTTT
CASSPGLAGEDTQYF
>TRBJ2-3|-|TRBD2|TRBV6-5
TGTGCCAGCAGTTACGTAGCGGGGGCAGATACGCAGTATTTT
CASSYVAGADTQYF
>TRBJ1-1|-|-|TRBV18
TGTGCCAGCTCACCACCGAAGGGCCGGAGCACTGAAGCTTTCTTT
CASSPPKGRSTEAFF
>TRBJ1-5|-|TRBD1|TRBV19
TGTGCCAGTAGTCCCGGGACAGGGAGGCCTCAGCCCCAGCATTTT
CASSPGTGRPQPQHF
>TRBJ1-4|-|-|TRBV7-9
TGTGCCGGTGGGCCCTCAGACGATGAAAAACTGTTTTTT
CAGGPSDDEKLFF
>TRBJ1-2|-|TRBD1|TRBV4-1
TGCGCCAGCAGCCAATATAGCCAGGGGGATGGCTACACCTTC
CASSQYSQGDGYTF
>TRBJ1-2|-|-|TRBV19
TGTGCCAGTAGTATTTCAGCCCCAGATCACTATGGCTACACCTTC
CASSISAPDHYGYTF
>TRBJ2-2|-|-|TRBV4-1
TGCGCCAGCAGCCAATTTCGGCAGGGGGGCGGGGAGCTGTTTTTT
CASSQFRQGGGELFF
>TRBJ2-7|-|-|TRBV6-1
TGTGCCAGCAGTGTGGAGTGGTCCTACGAGCAGTACTTC
CASSVEWSYEQYF
>TRBJ2-2|-|-|TRBV13
TGTGCCAGCAGCCCAACCCCCGGGGAGCTGTTTTTT
CASSPTPGELFF
>TRBJ2-7|once|-|TRBV5-6
TGTGCCAGCAGCTTGGAATACGAGCAGTACTTC
CASSLEYEQYF
>TRBJ2-7|-|-|TRBV7-9
TGTGCCAGCAGCTCAGTCAGCTCCTACGAGCAGTACTTC
CASSSVSSYEQYF
>TRBJ2-1|-|-|TRBV19
TGTGCCAGTAGTGCCCACAATGAGCAGTTCTTC
CASSAHNEQFF
>TRBJ1-2|-|TRBD1|TRBV19
TGTGCCAGTACCGAAAACAGGGGGTTTGACTATGGCTACACCTTC
CASTENRGFDYGYTF
>TRBJ1-2|-|-|TRBV29-1
TGCAGCGTTGAAGAGACCCCTCCGTTCAGCTATGGCTACACCTTC
CSVEETPPFSYGYTF
>TRBJ2-2|-|-|TRBV14
TGTGCCAGCAGCCAAGTGGACGACGCGAACACCGGGGAGCTGTTTTTT
CASSQVDDANTGELFF
>TRBJ2-7|-|TRBD2|TRBV18
TGTGCCAGCTCACCTCCGGGACTAGCTCTATACGAGCAGTACTTC
CASSPPGLALYEQYF
>TRBJ2-7|-|TRBD1|TRBV4-1
TGCGCCAGCAGCCAAGGGGGACAGAGTACCTACGAGCAGTACTTC
CASSQGGQSTYEQYF
>TRBJ1-1|-|-|TRBV5-6
TGTGCCAGCAGCTACGGAGTGGCCGCTGAAGCTTTCTTT
CASSYGVAAEAFF
>TRBJ2-7|-|-|TRBV7-9
TGTGCCAGCAGCTTAGTGGTGGGAGTCTACGAGCAGTACTTC
CASSLVVGVYEQYF
>TRBJ2-7|-|-|TRBV7-3
TGTGCCAGCAGCAACTCAGGGACGGCCGGCGACGAGCAGTACTTC
CASSNSGTAGDEQYF
>TRBJ2-1|-|TRBD2|TRBV19
TGTGCCAGTAGTATAGATGTAGCGGGCGCCTACAATGAGCAGTTCTTC
CASSIDVAGAYNEQFF
>TRBJ2-7|-|TRBD1|TRBV5-1
TGCGCCAGCAGCTTGGCTCCAGGGGGCACCTACGAGCAGTACTTC
CASSLAPGGTYEQYF